This entry lists 16 T cell receptor beta chains sequenced from one sample in a study of response to subunit inactivated influenza vaccine (dated 2018 in TCRdb). The library was made by RT-PCR. Sequencing used an Illumina HiSeq 2500. In TCRdb, the public reads were trimmed at Q25 with fastp and aligned with MiXCR, with productive beta chains retained. Each record represents a unique CDR3 protein, reported with the most common genes and DNA among its rows. Recorded for this sample are around 710,000 distinct CDR3 sequences; approximately 14% of them occurred a single time. The ten largest clones represent approximately 7% of the sample. The sequenced sample was PBMCs from blood, obtained 14 days before vaccination. The receptors here all came from a man aged 50 or older who received an inactivated influenza vaccine. Donor details come from another sample of the same person, matched by shared clones.

The table lists this clonotype with many counts. This sequence joins TRBV7-2 and TRBJ2-5; TRBD1 aligns across 8 bases. The CDR3 spans 16 residues. From germline, CDR1 is SGHTA and CDR2 FQGNSA. Trimming removed 0 bases from V and 4 bases from J; junction bases left unmatched: 7. CDR3: CASSLAPGRGLETQYF. The CDR3 bases are TGTGCCAGCAGCTTAGCTCCGGGCAGGGGGCTAGAGACCCAGTACTTC.

This clonotype came up many times. The V gene is TRBV20-1, the J gene TRBJ2-7; D is unresolved. Germline V gene data show CDR1 as DFQATT and CDR2 as SNEGSKA (reference sequence). The V gene lost 6 bases and the J gene lost 1 base, with 16 bases spanning the gap. The CDR3 totals 14 residues. DNA for the CDR3: TGCAGTGCGAATAGCCCGCCCTTTTCCTACGAGCAGTACTTC. It encodes CSANSPPFSYEQYF.

This rearrangement joins TRBV5-1 to TRBJ2-5; 7 positions match TRBD2. The ends lost 0 bases at V and 6 bases at J; junction bases unmatched: 11. The germline V gene encodes CDR1 SGHRS and CDR2 YFSETQ. This CDR3 region has 16 residues. In DNA form, the CDR3 reads TGCGCCAGCAGCTTGGGACCTGGCGGGAGTGTGCAGACCCAGTACTTC. Its translation is CASSLGPGGSVQTQYF.

This clonotype occurred a few times. This rearrangement joins TRBV10-3 to TRBJ1-5; unclear D gene. The CDR3 loop spans 14 amino acids. Germline-derived CDR1 and CDR2 are ENHRY and SYGVKD. Trimming stripped 3 bases from V and 4 bases from J, with 10 bases between. CDR3 sequence reads: CAISDRPENQPQHF. The CDR3 bases are TGTGCCATCAGTGACCGACCGGAAAATCAGCCCCAGCATTTT.

This clonotype was found many times. The V and J genes are TRBV4-3 and TRBJ1-2; 9 bases line up with TRBD1. V lost 5 bases and J lost 8; bases outside the gene matches: 9. In germline, CDR1 is LGHNA, CDR2 YSLEER. The CDR3 spans 14 residues. This CDR3 reads CASSTRTGVGGYTF. The DNA for the CDR3 is TGCGCCAGCAGCACCCGGACAGGGGTTGGAGGCTACACCTTC.

The chain carries TRBV20-1 and TRBJ2-7; D unresolved. Germline CDR1 and CDR2: DFQATT and SNEGSKA (reference sequence). Trimming left V 1 base short and J 0 bases short, with 13 bases between. CDR3 length equals 15 residues. CDR3 DNA: TGCAGTGCTAGAGCCCTGAACGGGTTCTCCTACGAGCAGTACTTC. It is translated as CSARALNGFSYEQYF.

The chain combines TRBV6-1 with TRBJ1-5; D is ambiguous. This CDR3 has 15 residues. The V end lost 8 bases, the J end lost 1 base, and 15 bases lay between the germline ends. The V gene's germline CDR1 is MNHNS and CDR2 SASEGT. CDR3: CASRSGDSSNQPQHF. The CDR3 DNA is TGTGCCAGCCGGTCAGGTGATTCGAGCAATCAGCCCCAGCATTTT.

This clonotype was counted many times. The rearrangement joins TRBV20-1 to TRBJ2-1, with 12 bases lining up with TRBD2. CDR3 length equals 14 residues. From germline, CDR1 is DFQATT and CDR2 SNEGSKA (reference sequence). After removal of 3 bases from V and 12 bases from J, the junction contained 9 bases not matched to a gene. The CDR3 bases are TGCAGTGCTAGCGCGACTAGCGGGAGAGTAGGGCAGTTCTTC. Amino acid sequence: CSASATSGRVGQFF.

This clonotype has just a few counts. V and J are TRBV28 and TRBJ2-5; TRBD1 matches at 7 bases. V lost 4 bases, J lost 5 bases, and 10 bases stayed unmatched. Per germline, CDR1 MDHEN and CDR2 SYDVKM. The CDR3 is made up of 15 amino acids. The CDR3 protein is CASSSLTGVGETQYF. The CDR3 DNA reads TGTGCCAGCAGTTCCTTAACAGGGGTTGGGGAGACCCAGTACTTC.

This clonotype appeared a few times. The chain has TRBV15 and TRBJ2-5; D is perhaps TRBD1 (7 bases). Germline CDR1 reads LNHNV; CDR2 reads YYDKDF (reference sequence). The V gene lost 3 bases and the J gene lost 4 bases, with 27 bases spanning the gap. The CDR3 is 19 amino acids. CDR3 sequence reads: CATSSTTGVLAEPLETQYF. CDR3 nucleotides: TGTGCCACCAGCAGCACTACAGGGGTATTAGCGGAACCTCTAGAGACCCAGTACTTC.

The genes are TRBV5-1 and TRBJ2-5; D gene ambiguous. Trimming left V 5 bases short and J 0 bases short, with 11 bases between. The CDR3 has 14 residues. Germline CDR1 is SGHRS and CDR2 is YFSETQ. The CDR3 sequence is CASSPGLHQETQYF. The DNA of the CDR3 is TGCGCCAGCAGTCCCGGCCTCCACCAAGAGACCCAGTACTTC.

The genes are TRBV19 and TRBJ1-5, with 7 bases aligning to TRBD1. In germline, CDR1 is LNHDA, CDR2 SQIVND (reference sequence). The ends lost 4 bases at V and 6 bases at J; junction bases unmatched: 9. CDR3 size: 15 residues. The CDR3, as DNA: TGTGCCAGTAGTACCCCTACGGGACAGTTTCAGCCCCAGCATTTT. It yields the protein CASSTPTGQFQPQHF.

This chain connects TRBV27 to TRBJ2-1, with 8 bases lining up with TRBD1. The CDR3 covers 19 residues. Per the germline V gene, CDR1 is MNHEY and CDR2 is SMNVEV (reference sequence). V shed 6 bases, J shed 4 bases, and the junction held 20 bases outside the gene matches. CDR3 protein: CASRATGDPWNLPYNEQFF. In DNA form, the CDR3 reads TGTGCCAGCAGGGCGACAGGGGATCCGTGGAATCTCCCTTACAATGAGCAGTTCTTC.

This clonotype was seen a handful of times. The chain recombines TRBV4-1 with TRBJ2-1, with D possibly TRBD1 on 6 matching bases. CDR3 length: 13 amino acids. Between the trimmed V and J ends, which lost 1 base and 8 bases, there was a span of 9 bases. The germline V gene encodes CDR1 MGHRA and CDR2 YSYEKL. CDR3 region: CASSQVTGHEQFF. The CDR3 coding sequence is TGCGCCAGCAGCCAAGTCACAGGGCATGAGCAGTTCTTC.

The table lists this clonotype with many counts. This rearrangement joins TRBV5-6 to TRBJ2-7; tentative D call: TRBD1 (6 bases). V lost 8 bases and J 4 bases, leaving 22 bases between the germline ends. This CDR3 comprises 15 residues. CDR1 and CDR2 (germline): SGHDT, YYEEEE. The CDR3 coding sequence is TGTGCCAGTACCACCGCTACAGGGTCGGGTTACGAGCAGTACTTC. Amino acid sequence: CASTTATGSGYEQYF.

This clonotype was counted a few times. The chain is built from TRBV6-2 or TRBV6-3 and TRBJ2-3; tentatively, D is TRBD1 (6 bases). V was cut by 0 bases and J by 8 bases, with 9 bases left in between. CDR3 length: 13 amino acids. Germline-derived CDR1 and CDR2 are MNHEY and SVGEGT. The DNA for the CDR3 is TGTGCCAGCAGTTACTCGGGGGCAGGTACGCAGTATTTT. It specifies CASSYSGAGTQYF.